A single sample gave rise to the 4 T cell receptor beta chains below, sequenced in a study of T cell repertoires in cytomegalovirus infection. TCRdb recomputed calls from the reads with MiXCR, one row per CDR3 protein. The sample consists of 450,000 to 650,000 distinct CDR3 sequences, 40% of them appearing once. No antigen has been identified for these receptors. The specimen was cultured PBMCs, collected from culture after CMV antigen stimulation. These receptors came from a human donor in good health (CMV status not recorded). Some clones in this sample may be carry-over from other donors' samples.

Only a few counts were recorded for this clonotype. This rearrangement joins TRBV10-3 to TRBJ1-5; the D is unclear. V was trimmed by 4 bases and J by 4 bases, leaving 8 bases between them. Germline V gene data show CDR1 as ENHRY and CDR2 as SYGVKD. The CDR3 contains 13 residues. CDR3 nucleotides: TGTGCCATCAGTGGGGGAGCTAATCAGCCCCAGCATTTT. Its protein product is CAISGGANQPQHF.

This clonotype was counted a single time. V is TRBV2 and J is TRBJ2-1; TRBD2 might be the D (6 bases). The CDR3 is 15 residues long. CDR1 and CDR2 from the germline V gene are SNHLY and FYNNEI. The V and J ends lost 1 base and 6 bases respectively, with 13 bases between them. The CDR3 DNA is TGTGCCAGCAGTGAAGAGGGGACTGACCTCAATGAGCAGTTCTTC. It specifies CASSEEGTDLNEQFF.

The chain carries TRBV7-2 and TRBJ2-3; D is unclear. Trimming pared 5 bases from V and 5 bases from J, leaving 14 bases between. Germline V gene data show CDR1 as SGHTA and CDR2 as FQGNSA. The CDR3 length is 14 residues. The CDR3 spells CASSRIPPQDTQYF. The CDR3 bases are TGTGCCAGCAGCCGTATCCCTCCCCAAGATACGCAGTATTTT.

In DNA form, the CDR3 reads TGTGCCAGTAGTATAGATCTAAGGACAGGGGGCGTTTACGAGCAGTACTTC. This gives the protein CASSIDLRTGGVYEQYF. The chain has TRBV19 and TRBJ2-7, with TRBD1 matching over 11 bases. After removal of 0 bases from V and 4 bases from J, the junction contained 8 bases not matched to a gene. CDR3 length: 17 residues. Germline V lookup: CDR1 LNHDA, CDR2 SQIVND (reference sequence).